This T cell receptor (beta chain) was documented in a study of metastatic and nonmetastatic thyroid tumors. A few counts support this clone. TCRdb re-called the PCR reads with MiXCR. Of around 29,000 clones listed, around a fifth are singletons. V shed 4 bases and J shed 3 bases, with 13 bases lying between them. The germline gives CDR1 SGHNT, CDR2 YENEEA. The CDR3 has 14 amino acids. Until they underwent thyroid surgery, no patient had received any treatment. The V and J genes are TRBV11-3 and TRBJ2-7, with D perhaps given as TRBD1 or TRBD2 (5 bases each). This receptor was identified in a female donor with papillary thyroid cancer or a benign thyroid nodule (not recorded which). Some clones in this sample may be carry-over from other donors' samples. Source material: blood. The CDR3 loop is CASSSGPWSYEQYF. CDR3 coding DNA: TGTGCCAGCAGCTCGGGACCCTGGAGCTACGAGCAGTACTTC. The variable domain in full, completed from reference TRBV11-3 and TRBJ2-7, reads EAGVVQSPRYKIIEKKQPVAFWCNPISGHNTLYWYLQNLGQGPELLIRYENEEAVDDSQLPKDRFSAERLKGVDSTLKIQPAELGDSAVYLCASSSGPWSYEQYFGPGTRLTVT.